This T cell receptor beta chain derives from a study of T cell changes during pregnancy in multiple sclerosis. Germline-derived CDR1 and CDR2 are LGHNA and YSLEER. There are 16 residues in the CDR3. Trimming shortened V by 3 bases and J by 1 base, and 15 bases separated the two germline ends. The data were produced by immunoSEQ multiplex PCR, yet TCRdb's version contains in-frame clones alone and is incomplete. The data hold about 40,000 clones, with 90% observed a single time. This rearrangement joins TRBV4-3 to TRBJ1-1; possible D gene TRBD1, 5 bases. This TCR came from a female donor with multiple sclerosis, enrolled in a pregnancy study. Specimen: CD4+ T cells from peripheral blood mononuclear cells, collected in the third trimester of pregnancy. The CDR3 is CASSHDRQGRNTEAFF. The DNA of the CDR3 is TGCGCCAGCAGCCACGACCGGCAGGGAAGGAACACTGAAGCTTTCTTT.